These 24 T cell receptor beta chains originate from one sample sequenced in a study of blood T cells in healthy people across ages. For the second PCR, which ran for roughly 6 to 11 cycles, a sample-barcoded 5' primer and a J-beta primer mix were used. In TCRdb, the 5' RACE reads were re-called with MiXCR into one record per CDR3 protein. The sample lists 1,100,000 or so distinct CDR3 sequences, around 43% occurring once. The sample consisted of blood. The receptors originated from a woman aged 55-69 years in good health.

The V and J genes are TRBV4-1 and TRBJ2-3, with 14 bases fitting TRBD2. CDR3 length: 19 residues. Trimming at V came to 0 bases and at J to 7 bases, leaving 12 bases not matched to a gene. Germline loops: CDR1 MGHRA, CDR2 YSYEKL. The CDR3 reads CASSQEASRGLAGVHTQYF. DNA of the CDR3: TGCGCCAGCAGCCAAGAGGCAAGCAGGGGACTAGCGGGAGTTCATACGCAGTATTTT.

This clonotype was seen a handful of times. The CDR3 sequence is CSQTETTTYEQYF. As DNA, the CDR3 is TGCAGTCAAACAGAGACGACGACCTACGAGCAGTACTTC. The J gene is TRBJ2-7, the V gene TRBV20-1; D gene uncertain. Trimming took off 8 bases at V and 2 bases at J, with 16 bases between the two ends. This CDR3 contains 13 residues. The germline gives CDR1 DFQATT, CDR2 SNEGSKA (reference sequence).

CDR3 residues: CASSFLGLAGGNEQYF. The CDR3 nucleotides read TGTGCCAGCAGCTTCCTGGGACTAGCGGGAGGCAATGAGCAGTACTTC. The rearrangement joins TRBV12-3 or TRBV12-4 to TRBJ2-1; 15 bases align to TRBD2. The DNA end favors TRBJ2-7, so the J call may be wrong. The CDR3 loop spans 16 amino acids.

The CDR3 region is CASSLVTSGANEQFF. DNA for the CDR3: TGCGCCAGCAGCTTGGTGACTAGCGGGGCCAATGAGCAGTTCTTC. The chain uses TRBV5-1 and TRBJ2-1, with 11 bases matching TRBD2. The germline V gene has CDR1 SGHRS and CDR2 YFSETQ. Germline trimming cut 0 bases from V and 6 bases from J; bases unmatched to any gene: 2. The CDR3 is 15 residues long.

The chain is built from TRBV6-5 and TRBJ2-7; no clear D. The CDR3 loop spans 14 amino acids. V gave up 6 bases and J gave up 3 bases, with 15 bases separating them. Germline assignment: CDR1 MNHEY and CDR2 SVGAGI. The CDR3 sequence is CASSARVGVYEQYF. The CDR3 coding sequence is TGTGCCAGCAGCGCCCGGGTTGGGGTCTACGAGCAGTACTTC.

This sequence joins TRBV6-6 and TRBJ2-5; the match to TRBD1 covers 8 bases. Judging by the DNA end, TRBJ2-7 fits better; the J call may be wrong. Germline V gene data show CDR1 as MNHNY and CDR2 as SVGAGI (reference sequence). This CDR3 region has 13 residues. CDR3 loop: CATTGQAVHEQYF. The CDR3 region has the DNA TGTGCCACTACGGGACAGGCAGTCCACGAGCAGTACTTC.

The chain is built from TRBV7-8 and TRBJ2-5; D is perhaps TRBD2 (6 bases). V was pared by 5 bases and J by 1 base, with 14 bases between. The CDR3 loop spans 15 amino acids. CDR1 and CDR2 (germline): SGHVS, FQNEAQ. The CDR3, as DNA: TGTGCCAGCAGCCCAACGGGACTCGGCCAAGAGACCCAGTACTTC. Amino acid sequence: CASSPTGLGQETQYF.

The chain combines TRBV20-1 with TRBJ2-7, with D perhaps TRBD1 (6 bases). The CDR3 has 12 amino acids. Trimming shortened V by 6 bases and J by 0 bases, and 9 bases separated the two germline ends. Germline V CDR1 and CDR2: DFQATT, SNEGSKA (reference sequence). DNA of the CDR3: TGCAGTGCCCACAGGGACTCCTACGAGCAGTACTTC. It specifies CSAHRDSYEQYF.

There are a few counts of this clonotype. The J gene is TRBJ2-1, the V gene TRBV15; no clear D gene. Germline V lookup: CDR1 LNHNV, CDR2 YYDKDF (reference sequence). Trimming stripped 1 base from V and 7 bases from J, with 8 bases between. CDR3 size: 13 residues. This CDR3 is CATSRGAENEQFF. The CDR3 nucleotides read TGTGCCACCAGCAGAGGGGCGGAGAATGAGCAGTTCTTC.

In its sample, this clonotype was seen many times. This chain joins TRBV12-3 or TRBV12-4 and TRBJ2-5, with D possibly being TRBD2 (5 bases). The CDR3 is 14 residues long. With 5 bases removed from V and 2 bases from J, the gap between germline ends came to 12 bases. This CDR3 reads CASSQLGSQETQYF. CDR3 DNA sequence: TGTGCCAGCAGTCAACTAGGGTCTCAAGAGACCCAGTACTTC.

This clonotype was observed many times. The chain couples TRBV9 to TRBJ2-3; D is unclear. The germline V gene has CDR1 SGDLS and CDR2 YYNGEE. V dropped 0 bases and J dropped 0 bases, with 5 bases sitting between them. This CDR3 has 14 residues. CDR3 region: CASSVAGSTDTQYF. The DNA for the CDR3 is TGTGCCAGCAGCGTAGCCGGGAGCACAGATACGCAGTATTTT.

The rearrangement uses TRBV7-7 and TRBJ2-2, with D tentatively TRBD1 (7 bases). The length of the CDR3 is 15 residues. Trimming removed 4 bases from V and 4 bases from J, with 13 bases in between. Per germline, CDR1 SSHAT and CDR2 FNYEAQ (reference sequence). CDR3 protein: CASSSGGFGTGELFF. As DNA, the CDR3 is TGTGCCAGCAGCTCAGGGGGGTTCGGCACCGGGGAGCTGTTTTTT.

This chain uses TRBV13 with TRBJ2-3; weak D call: TRBD1 (5 bases). Looked up from germline, CDR1 is PRHDT and CDR2 is FYEKMQ (reference sequence). The CDR3 sequence is 15 residues long. Trimming stripped 4 bases from V and 1 base from J, with 12 bases between. DNA for the CDR3: TGTGCCAGCAGCTCAACAGGCAACCGCACAGATACGCAGTATTTT. It encodes CASSSTGNRTDTQYF.

The gene calls are TRBV29-1 and TRBJ2-4; tentatively, D is TRBD1 (5 bases). Germline values: CDR1 SQVTM, CDR2 ANQGSEA. The CDR3 is 15 residues long. V gave up 3 bases and J gave up 5 bases, with 17 bases separating them. CDR3 nucleotides: TGCAGCGTTGAGATTGTCAGGGTTGGAGAAAACATTCAGTACTTC. It yields the protein CSVEIVRVGENIQYF.

The CDR3 loop reads CASSLLAGGTGELFF. DNA of the CDR3: TGTGCCAGCAGTTTACTAGCGGGAGGCACCGGGGAGCTGTTTTTT. The chain links TRBV27 to TRBJ2-2, with 11 bases matching TRBD2. This CDR3 has 15 residues. The V gene's germline CDR1 is MNHEY and CDR2 SMNVEV (reference sequence). Germline trimming cut 2 bases from V and 4 bases from J; bases unmatched to any gene: 0.

This clonotype was counted once. The chain is built from TRBV2 and TRBJ2-5; D remains unclear. V lost 8 bases and J lost 1, with 14 bases in between. Germline CDR1 and CDR2: SNHLY and FYNNEI. CDR3 length: 14 residues. The CDR3 loop reads CASLLHSLQETQYF. The CDR3 region has the DNA TGTGCCAGCCTCCTCCACAGCCTCCAAGAGACCCAGTACTTC.

The genes are TRBV2 and TRBJ2-1; 11 bases match TRBD2. This CDR3 contains 16 residues. J gave up 2 bases and V 4 bases, and 4 bases lay outside the gene matches. In germline, CDR1 is SNHLY, CDR2 FYNNEI. The CDR3 sequence is CASSGLAGNPYNEQFF. As DNA, the CDR3 is TGTGCCAGCAGTGGACTAGCGGGAAACCCCTACAATGAGCAGTTCTTC.

V gene TRBV14 combines with J gene TRBJ2-2, with a weak D call TRBD2 (6 bases). V was clipped by 5 bases and J by 7 bases, with 11 bases between them. There are 13 residues in the CDR3. Germline V gene data show CDR1 as SGHDN and CDR2 as FVKESK. In DNA, the CDR3 is TGTGCCAGCAGCGCCCAGCGGGTCGGGGAGCTGTTTTTT. It translates to CASSAQRVGELFF.

This clonotype appeared many times. V is TRBV29-1 and J is TRBJ2-3; 7 positions agree with TRBD1. The trim removed 0 bases at V and 3 bases at J, leaving 3 bases unmatched. The V gene's germline CDR1 is SQVTM and CDR2 ANQGSEA. The length of the CDR3 is 14 residues. CDR3 sequence: CSVEDYRGTDTQYF. CDR3 in DNA: TGCAGCGTTGAAGATTACAGGGGTACAGATACGCAGTATTTT.

Only a few counts were recorded for this clonotype. The chain employs TRBV27 and TRBJ2-1; a possible D gene is TRBD1 (5 bases). There are 14 residues in the CDR3. From germline, CDR1 is MNHEY and CDR2 SMNVEV (reference sequence). The V end lost 5 bases, the J end lost 0 bases, and 8 bases lay between the germline ends. The CDR3 DNA sequence: TGTGCCAGCAGTATCGACAGCTCCTACAATGAGCAGTTCTTC. It encodes CASSIDSSYNEQFF.

This clonotype has a count of ten or more. The chain recombines TRBV20-1 with TRBJ2-6, with D perhaps TRBD1 (6 bases). CDR1 is DFQATT, CDR2 SNEGSKA, per germline (reference sequence). The CDR3 spans 15 residues. V was clipped by 6 bases and J by 2 bases, with 14 bases between them. The CDR3 DNA follows: TGCAGTGCGGAAGACGCAGGGGCTGGGGCCAACGTCCTGACTTTC. This encodes CSAEDAGAGANVLTF.

This chain links TRBV6-2 or TRBV6-3 with TRBJ2-5; the D call may be TRBD1 or TRBD2 (5 bases each). V lost 4 bases to trimming and J lost 0 bases, with 9 bases between them. CDR1 and CDR2 (germline): MNHEY, SVGEGT. The CDR3 is made up of 14 amino acids. The CDR3 DNA sequence: TGTGCCAGCAGTTTGGGACCGTACCAAGAGACCCAGTACTTC. Encoded protein: CASSLGPYQETQYF.

V usage is TRBV7-3 and J usage is TRBJ2-2; D perhaps matches TRBD2 (6 bases). CDR1 is SGHTA and CDR2 is FQGTGA in the germline V gene. V was trimmed by 1 base and J by 6 bases, leaving 12 bases between them. The CDR3 consists of 15 residues. The CDR3 spells CASSLRGDLSGELFF. CDR3 DNA: TGTGCCAGCAGCTTAAGGGGGGACCTCTCCGGGGAGCTGTTTTTT.

This chain connects TRBV2 to TRBJ2-1, with 11 bases aligning to TRBD1. Trimming took 8 bases from V and 5 from J; bases not matched to a gene: 5. The length of the CDR3 is 14 residues. Germline CDR1 is SNHLY and CDR2 is FYNNEI. CDR3 protein: CASEDRGLNNEQFF. The CDR3 nucleotides are TGTGCCAGCGAGGACAGGGGGCTTAACAATGAGCAGTTCTTC.